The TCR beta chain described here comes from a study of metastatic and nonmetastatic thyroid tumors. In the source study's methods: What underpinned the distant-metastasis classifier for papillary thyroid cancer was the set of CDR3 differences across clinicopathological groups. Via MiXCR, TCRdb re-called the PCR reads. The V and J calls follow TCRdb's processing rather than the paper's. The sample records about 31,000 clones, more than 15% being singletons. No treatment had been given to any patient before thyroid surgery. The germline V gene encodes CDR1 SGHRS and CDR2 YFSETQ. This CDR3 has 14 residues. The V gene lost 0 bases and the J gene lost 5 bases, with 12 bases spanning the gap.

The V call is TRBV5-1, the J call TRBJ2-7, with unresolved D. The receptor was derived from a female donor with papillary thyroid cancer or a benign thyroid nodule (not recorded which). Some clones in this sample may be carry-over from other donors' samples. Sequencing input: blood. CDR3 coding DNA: TGCGCCAGCAGCTTGGAAGTGGGTATGAACGAGCAGTACTTC. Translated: CASSLEVGMNEQYF.